This TCR beta chain was sequenced for a study of cytomegalovirus exposure and HLA in healthy donors. The PCR contained 60 Vbeta and 13 Jbeta primers. Sequenced by immunoSEQ multiplex PCR; TCRdb stores in-frame clones only, minus some. The table lists roughly 130,000 clones, 65% to 90% of them singletons, with 0.6% to 0.7% in the top ten. The study's findings and limits: The investigators catalogued 164 TCR beta chains as cytomegalovirus-associated.

CDR1 SGHRS and CDR2 YFSETQ come from the germline V gene. Unmatched junction bases numbered 3, after V lost 0 bases and J lost 7 bases. The CDR3 has 14 residues. About this clone: The antigen is undetermined.

The sequenced sample consisted of PBMCs. This TCR came from a man aged 18 to 35 in good health and CMV-seronegative. This chain connects TRBV5-1 to TRBJ1-4; 7 bases map to TRBD1. Here the CDR3 reads CASSLGRTGEKLFF. Written as DNA, the CDR3 is TGCGCCAGCAGCTTGGGACGGACAGGTGAAAAACTGTTTTTT.